These 13 T cell receptor beta chains were sequenced from one sample in a study of blood T cell repertoires in COVID-19. Generated by immunoSEQ multiplex PCR, the TCRdb table keeps only in-frame clones and is missing some. The table has 90,000 to 120,000 clones, 70% to 90% seen once. Sequencing input: peripheral blood. These receptor sequences come from a man between 50 and 59 years old with active or convalescent COVID-19.

The chain uses TRBV30 and TRBJ1-2; 8 nucleotides align to TRBD1. This CDR3 has 14 amino acids. CDR1 and CDR2 (germline): GTSNPN, SVGIG (reference sequence). V shed 4 bases, J shed 7 bases, and the junction held 11 bases outside the gene matches. The CDR3, as DNA: TGTGCCTGGACCGTGACAGGGGCCCCTGGTGGCTACACCTTC. Encoded protein: CAWTVTGAPGGYTF.

V gene TRBV19 combines with J gene TRBJ2-1; TRBD2 agrees at 15 bases. From germline, CDR1 is LNHDA and CDR2 SQIVND (reference sequence). The CDR3 sequence is 20 residues long. V dropped 4 bases and J dropped 2; count of bases not matched to a gene: 12. The CDR3 region has the DNA TGTGCCAGTAGTACACTTCGGACTAGCGGGAGGGGAGGTGCCTACAATGAGCAGTTCTTC. Encoded protein: CASSTLRTSGRGGAYNEQFF.

This rearrangement joins TRBV3-1 (or the pseudogene TRBV3-2) to TRBJ1-1, with TRBD1 identical over 8 bases. Germline V lookup: CDR1 LGHDT, CDR2 YNNKEL (reference sequence). This CDR3 region has 14 residues. V was pared by 5 bases and J by 0 bases, with 2 bases of the junction left unmatched. CDR3 sequence (DNA): TGTGCCAGCAGCGACAGGGGAATGAACACTGAAGCTTTCTTT. The encoded protein is CASSDRGMNTEAFF.

The chain recombines TRBV7-9 with TRBJ2-1; the D gene is possibly TRBD1 (5 bases). The ends were cut back, 2 bases at V and 4 bases at J, with 18 bases in the middle. This CDR3 spans 17 amino acids. Germline values: CDR1 SEHNR, CDR2 FQNEAQ (reference sequence). The CDR3 loop is CASSLSLTWGTYNEQFF. DNA for the CDR3: TGTGCCAGCAGCTTATCCCTGACTTGGGGCACGTACAATGAGCAGTTCTTC.

This chain connects TRBV27 to TRBJ2-7; the match to TRBD1 covers 7 bases. There are 15 residues in the CDR3. Losses at the gene ends were 6 bases for V and 5 bases for J; bases not matched to a gene: 13. In germline, CDR1 is MNHEY, CDR2 SMNVEV (reference sequence). Here the CDR3 reads CASRLLLTGYHEQYF. The CDR3 nucleotides are TGTGCCAGCAGACTGCTCCTGACAGGGTACCACGAGCAGTACTTC.

The chain has TRBV30 and TRBJ1-1; no clear D gene. Trimming cost V 1 base and J 5 bases, with 14 bases left between them. Germline assignment: CDR1 GTSNPN and CDR2 SVGIG (reference sequence). The CDR3 is 14 residues long. This CDR3 reads CAWSALGVPTEAFF. Written as DNA, the CDR3 is TGTGCCTGGAGTGCTTTGGGAGTGCCGACTGAAGCTTTCTTT.

The chain links TRBV28 to TRBJ1-1; D not resolved. Trimming stripped 3 bases from V and 6 bases from J, with 11 bases between. Germline CDR1 MDHEN, CDR2 SYDVKM. The CDR3 totals 13 residues. The CDR3 sequence: CASSLSGLAEAFF. CDR3 in DNA: TGTGCCAGCAGTTTGTCCGGTTTAGCTGAAGCTTTCTTT. The complete variable domain, with remaining parts taken from reference TRBV28 and TRBJ1-1, reads DVKVTQSSRYLVKRTGEKVFLECVQDMDHENMFWYRQDPGLGLRLIYFSYDVKMKEKGDIPEGYSVSREKKERFSLILESASTNQTSMYLCASSLSGLAEAFFGQGTRLTVV.

CDR3 residues: CASMGPRGRNTEAFF. Written as DNA, the CDR3 is TGTGCCAGCATGGGCCCCCGAGGGCGGAACACTGAAGCTTTCTTT. V and J are TRBV28 and TRBJ1-1, with D hard to call. From germline, CDR1 is MDHEN and CDR2 SYDVKM. Trimming took off 7 bases at V and 1 base at J, with 16 bases between the two ends. This CDR3 contains 15 residues.

The CDR3, as DNA: TGTGCCACCAGTGAGACAGGGAACACCGGGGAGCTGTTTTTT. Residues: CATSETGNTGELFF. The rearrangement links TRBV24-1 to TRBJ2-2, with D possibly matching TRBD1 (6 bases). V lost 4 bases to trimming and J lost 1 base, with 6 bases between them. Germline values: CDR1 KGHDR, CDR2 SFDVKD. This CDR3 has 14 amino acids.

This clone was seen a few times. The chain uses TRBV30 and TRBJ1-3; TRBD1 matches 12 bases. Germline V gene data show CDR1 as GTSNPN and CDR2 as SVGIG (reference sequence). The CDR3 is 18 residues long. V lost 3 bases to trimming and J lost 2 bases; unmatched junction nucleotides: 11. The DNA of the CDR3 is TGTGCCTGGAGAGGGGGACAGGGGGCCCTTACACCTGGAAACACCATATATTTT. Translating it yields CAWRGGQGALTPGNTIYF.

In regard to this clone: Other DNA sequences in the sample encode the same CDR3. The rearrangement joins TRBV5-1 to TRBJ1-1; D is undetermined. V lost 3 bases and J 1 base, leaving 7 bases between the germline ends. Germline CDR1 and CDR2: SGHRS and YFSETQ. The length of the CDR3 is 13 residues. The chain's CDR3 is CASSWRENTEAFF. The CDR3 DNA reads TGCGCCAGCAGCTGGCGGGAGAACACTGAAGCTTTCTTT.

The rearrangement uses TRBV5-4 and TRBJ2-5; a possible D gene is TRBD2 (5 bases). V lost 0 bases and J lost 2, with 11 bases in between. This CDR3 has 15 residues. Germline assignment: CDR1 SGHNT and CDR2 YYREEE (reference sequence). This CDR3 is CASSLGAEIQETQYF. Written as DNA, the CDR3 is TGTGCCAGCAGCTTGGGAGCGGAGATACAAGAGACCCAGTACTTC.

The chain employs TRBV2 and TRBJ1-2; possible D gene TRBD1, 6 bases. The ends were cut back, 7 bases at V and 4 bases at J, with 13 bases in the middle. The CDR3 is made up of 13 amino acids. The germline V gene encodes CDR1 SNHLY and CDR2 FYNNEI. The CDR3 protein is CASTLLTGYGYTF. The CDR3 bases are TGTGCCAGCACTTTATTGACAGGCTATGGCTACACCTTC.